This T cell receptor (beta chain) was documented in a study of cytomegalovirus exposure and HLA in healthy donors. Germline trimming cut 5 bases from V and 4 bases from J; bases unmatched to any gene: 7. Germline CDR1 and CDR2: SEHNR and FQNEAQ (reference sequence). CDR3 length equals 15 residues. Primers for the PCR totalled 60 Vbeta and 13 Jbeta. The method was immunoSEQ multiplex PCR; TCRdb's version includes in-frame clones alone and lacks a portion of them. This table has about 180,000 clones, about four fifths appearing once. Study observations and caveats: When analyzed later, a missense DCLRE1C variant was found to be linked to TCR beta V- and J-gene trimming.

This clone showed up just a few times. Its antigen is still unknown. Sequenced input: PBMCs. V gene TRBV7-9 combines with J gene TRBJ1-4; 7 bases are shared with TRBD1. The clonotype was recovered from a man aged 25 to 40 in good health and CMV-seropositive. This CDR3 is CASSPGDRVNEKLFF. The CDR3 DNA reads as TGTGCCAGCAGCCCTGGGGACAGAGTTAATGAAAAACTGTTTTTT.